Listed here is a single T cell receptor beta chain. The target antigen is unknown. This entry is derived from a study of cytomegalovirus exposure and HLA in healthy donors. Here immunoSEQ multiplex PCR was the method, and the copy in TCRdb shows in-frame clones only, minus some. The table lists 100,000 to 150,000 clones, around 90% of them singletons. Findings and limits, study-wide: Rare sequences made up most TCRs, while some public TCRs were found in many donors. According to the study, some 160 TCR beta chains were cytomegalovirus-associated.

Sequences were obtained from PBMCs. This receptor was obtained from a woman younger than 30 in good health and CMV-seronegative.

The CDR3 nucleotides read TGTGCCAGCAGTTGGTTTGCCGGTCCGGAAGAGACCCAGTACTTC. As protein: CASSWFAGPEETQYF. This chain joins TRBV27 and TRBJ2-5; D uncertain. Germline lookup yields CDR1 MNHEY and CDR2 SMNVEV (reference sequence). Trimming left V 4 bases short and J 3 bases short, with 15 bases between. The length of the CDR3 is 15 residues.